The 5 T cell receptor beta chains below all came from one sample that was sequenced in a study of blood T cell dynamics during melanoma immunotherapy. The repertoire was sequenced with immunoSEQ multiplex PCR; TCRdb's copy has only in-frame clones and lacks some. This table holds 10,000 or so clones, 70% to 90% found once. Regarding time point: pre-treatment baseline. The sequenced sample was blood, obtained from a patient treated with checkpoint blockade. The receptors were sampled from a human donor with melanoma.

In its sample, this clone was seen a few times. The V call is TRBV18, the J call TRBJ1-2; no clear D gene. Trimming shortened V by 0 bases and J by 7 bases, and 6 bases separated the two germline ends. Per germline, CDR1 KGHSH and CDR2 LQKENI. The CDR3 runs to 12 residues. This CDR3 reads CASSPPWGGYTF. The CDR3 DNA is TGTGCCAGCTCACCACCGTGGGGTGGCTACACCTTC.

The J gene is TRBJ2-1, the V gene TRBV30; 14 bases agree with TRBD2. CDR1 is GTSNPN and CDR2 is SVGIG in the germline V gene (reference sequence). CDR3 size: 19 residues. With V trimmed by 3 bases and J by 2 bases, 12 bases remained unmatched. CDR3 region: CAWRSSGLAGVGTYNEQFF. The CDR3 DNA follows: TGTGCCTGGAGATCCTCGGGACTAGCGGGAGTGGGCACCTACAATGAGCAGTTCTTC.

The J gene is TRBJ2-6, the V gene TRBV28; TRBD1 agrees at 10 bases. Trimming at V came to 9 bases and at J to 0 bases, leaving 5 bases not matched to a gene. Germline loops: CDR1 MDHEN, CDR2 SYDVKM. The CDR3 loop spans 16 amino acids. This chain's CDR3 is CASRTGGASGANVLTF. The CDR3 DNA is TGTGCCAGTAGGACAGGGGGGGCCTCTGGGGCCAACGTCCTGACTTTC.

The V and J genes are TRBV30 and TRBJ2-2, with D perhaps matching TRBD1 (5 bases). From germline, CDR1 is GTSNPN and CDR2 SVGIG (reference sequence). The CDR3 totals 14 residues. The ends were cut back, 8 bases at V and 1 base at J, with 14 bases in the middle. The CDR3 protein is CAGTTGVNTGELFF. The CDR3 region has the DNA TGTGCCGGAACTACAGGAGTGAACACCGGGGAGCTGTTTTTT.

The chain recombines TRBV5-1 with TRBJ2-3; maybe TRBD1 (5 bases). The CDR3 is 15 residues long. Germline V gene lookup returns CDR1 SGHRS and CDR2 YFSETQ. V gave up 3 bases and J gave up 5 bases, with 16 bases separating them. The CDR3 protein is CASSSPNGRGDTQYF. In DNA, the CDR3 is TGCGCCAGCAGCTCACCGAACGGAAGGGGAGATACGCAGTATTTT. Filled out from reference TRBV5-1 and TRBJ2-3, the complete variable domain reads KAGVTQTPRYLIKTRGQQVTLSCSPISGHRSVSWYQQTPGQGLQFLFEYFSETQRNKGNFPGRFSGRQFSNSRSEMNVSTLELGDSALYLCASSSPNGRGDTQYFGPGTRLTVL.